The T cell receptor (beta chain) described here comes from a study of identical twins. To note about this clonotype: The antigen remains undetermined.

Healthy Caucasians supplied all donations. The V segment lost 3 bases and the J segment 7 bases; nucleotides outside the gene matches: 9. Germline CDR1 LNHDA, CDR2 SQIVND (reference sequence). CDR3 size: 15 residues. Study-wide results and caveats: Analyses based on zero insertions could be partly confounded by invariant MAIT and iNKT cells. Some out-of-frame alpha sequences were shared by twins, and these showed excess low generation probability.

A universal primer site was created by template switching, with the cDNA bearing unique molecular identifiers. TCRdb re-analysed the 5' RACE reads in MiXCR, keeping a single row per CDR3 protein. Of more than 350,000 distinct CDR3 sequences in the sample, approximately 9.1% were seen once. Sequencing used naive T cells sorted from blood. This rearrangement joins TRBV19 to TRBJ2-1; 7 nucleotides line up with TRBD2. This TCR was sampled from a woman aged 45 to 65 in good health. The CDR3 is CASSIGAGAWNEQFF. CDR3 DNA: TGTGCCAGTAGTATTGGGGCGGGAGCTTGGAATGAGCAGTTCTTC.